This T cell receptor (beta chain) was captured by sequencing in a study of circulating and synovial CD4+ cells in juvenile arthritis. Findings of the study overall: CPL versus bulk CD4 samples: T cell genome counts differed by at least an order of magnitude. Traditional Vbeta family usage analysis missed the pathogenic-like versus bulk difference.

This CDR3 region has 13 residues. Unmatched junction bases numbered 2, after V lost 5 bases and J lost 5 bases. In germline, CDR1 is SNHLY, CDR2 FYNNEI. As regards this clone: Its antigen is still unknown.

Patients with active juvenile idiopathic arthritis donated these samples. Profiling relied on immunoSEQ multiplex PCR, and the TCRdb table lists in-frame clones only, not all of them. The table records 15,000 to 20,000 clones, 90% to 95% of them present only once. The clonotype was recovered from a human donor with juvenile idiopathic arthritis. The chain combines TRBV2 with TRBJ2-2; 7 bases agree with TRBD1. The sequenced sample was CD4+ T cells from blood. The CDR3 nucleotides read TGTGCCAGCAGTAAACAGGGGACCGGGGAGCTGTTTTTT. Protein product: CASSKQGTGELFF.